These T cell receptor beta chains were read from a single sample in a study of blood T cell repertoires in COVID-19. The assay was immunoSEQ multiplex PCR, and TCRdb's table has in-frame clones only and misses some. The sample gives roughly 260,000 clones, around 89% of which show up once; less than 5% is in the top ten. Specimen: peripheral blood. The receptors come from a man in his fifties or sixties who had recovered from COVID-19. CDR3s include the opening cysteine and the closing phenylalanine or tryptophan. The D gene is left open where the match is weak. A clone size is listed for some rows: how often the clone was seen (once, few, many), or a class if it is expanded.

TGTGCCAGCAGCTCCAGGGTCAATGAGCAGTTCTTC,CASSSRVNEQFF,TRBJ2-1,.,12,TRBV11-2,.
TGTGCCAGTAGCCTAGATCCCCGCATTACAGGGTCCAATGAGCAGTTCTTC,CASSLDPRITGSNEQFF,TRBJ2-1,.,17,TRBV19,.
TGTGCCAGCAGCCCGACGGCGGGGGAGGATTCACCCCTCCACTTT,CASSPTAGEDSPLHF,TRBJ1-6,.,15,TRBV7-3,.
TGCACCAGCAGCCTGGCCCAGCGGGGGCCTAATTCACCCCTCCACTTT,CTSSLAQRGPNSPLHF,TRBJ1-6,.,16,TRBV1,few
TGTGCCAGCAGCCGGGAGTCCTTAGGGGAAAAACTGTTTTTT,CASSRESLGEKLFF,TRBJ1-4,.,14,TRBV5-4,once
TGTGCCAGTAGTACCCCGGGACAGGGCCAAGAGACCCAGTACTTC,CASSTPGQGQETQYF,TRBJ2-5,TRBD1,15,TRBV19,.
TGTGCCAGCAGCAAGGACAGGGGAGTGAAGCCCCAGCATTTT,CASSKDRGVKPQHF,TRBJ1-5,TRBD1,14,TRBV7-9,.
TGCGCCAGCAGCCAAGTCCCAGGGGTCAACACCGGGGAGCTGTTTTTT,CASSQVPGVNTGELFF,TRBJ2-2,.,16,TRBV4-1,once
TGCAGCGTCGAAGATAATTTTGGCTACACCTTC,CSVEDNFGYTF,TRBJ1-2,.,11,TRBV29-1,few
TGTGCCTGGAGTGTATTACGTGGCAACACTGAAGCTTTCTTT,CAWSVLRGNTEAFF,TRBJ1-1,.,14,TRBV30,once
TGTGCCAGTAGTATAAGGGGTAACGGTCAGCCCCAGCATTTT,CASSIRGNGQPQHF,TRBJ1-5,.,14,TRBV19,.
TGTGCCAGCTCACCACCGGTTCGTGGAGAGAACACTGAAGCTTTCTTT,CASSPPVRGENTEAFF,TRBJ1-1,.,16,TRBV18,.
TGCGCCAGCAGCCAGACAGGGAGCACTGAAGCTTTCTTT,CASSQTGSTEAFF,TRBJ1-1,TRBD1,13,TRBV4-1,few
TGCGCCAGCAGCTCTTCCCGGGTGGGGAACACTGAAGCTTTCTTT,CASSSSRVGNTEAFF,TRBJ1-1,.,15,TRBV5-1,.
TGCGCCAGCAGCTTGGGATCGGGGGTCAGCACTGAAGCTTTCTTT,CASSLGSGVSTEAFF,TRBJ1-1,.,15,TRBV5-1,.
TGTGCCAGCAGCGTCGAGCGGGGTTTGAACACCGGGGAGCTGTTTTTT,CASSVERGLNTGELFF,TRBJ2-2,TRBD2,16,TRBV9,.
TGTGCCAGCAGCGTCGACAACAGGGTCAATGAGCAGTTCTTC,CASSVDNRVNEQFF,TRBJ2-1,.,14,TRBV7-2,.
TGTGCCAGCAGCCTGGGTCGAATGAGGGAGCAGTACTTC,CASSLGRMREQYF,TRBJ2-7,.,13,TRBV5-6,.